Following are 29 T cell receptor beta chains from one sample sequenced in a study of OX40 agonist ivuxolimab in advanced cancers. TCRdb's table, derived via immunoSEQ multiplex PCR, lists solely in-frame clones and lacks some. This table holds about 95,000 clones, approximately 85% found once. The sequenced sample was CD4+ or CD8+ T cells sorted from blood, obtained in a trial of the OX40 agonist ivuxolimab. These receptors came from an adult with an advanced solid tumor such as melanoma, head and neck, liver or kidney cancer.

This sequence joins TRBV4-1 and TRBJ2-4, with D perhaps matching TRBD2 (5 bases). Germline loops: CDR1 MGHRA, CDR2 YSYEKL. The CDR3 covers 14 residues. The V end lost 7 bases, the J end lost 1 base, and 11 bases lay between the germline ends. The CDR3 protein is CASTTTGAKNIQYF. In DNA form, the CDR3 reads TGCGCCAGCACAACCACGGGGGCCAAAAACATTCAGTACTTC.

This chain joins TRBV9 and TRBJ2-5; D remains ambiguous. V lost 0 bases and J 3 bases, leaving 6 bases between the germline ends. Germline values: CDR1 SGDLS, CDR2 YYNGEE. The CDR3 covers 13 residues. The CDR3 DNA is TGTGCCAGCAGCGTAGGGGCGGAAGAGACCCAGTACTTC. Amino acids: CASSVGAEETQYF.

For this clone: A read error may produce the germline difference seen at one junction end. The chain links TRBV23-1 to TRBJ1-1; D might be TRBD1 (6 bases). TRBV23-1 is an ORF, with its function uncertain. CDR3 length: 8 residues. CDR3 in amino acids: CACFSQGF. As DNA, the CDR3 is TGCGCCTGCTTTTCACAGGGTTTT.

The chain uses TRBV7-9 and TRBJ1-4, with TRBD1 as a possible D gene (6 bases). V was cut by 1 base and J by 6 bases, with 15 bases left in between. The CDR3 totals 16 residues. CDR1 is SEHNR, CDR2 FQNEAQ, per germline (reference sequence). CDR3 DNA: TGTGCCAGCAGCTTAGGCCAGGGGACGGATCATGAAAAACTGTTTTTT. Amino acid sequence: CASSLGQGTDHEKLFF.

The rearrangement links TRBV7-9 to TRBJ1-5; a weak D match, TRBD1 (5 bases). Germline V gives CDR1 SEHNR, CDR2 FQNEAQ (reference sequence). Trimming removed 8 bases at V and 0 bases at J, with 14 bases between. This CDR3 has 15 residues. CDR3 residues: CASAAGVYSNQPQHF. The DNA of the CDR3 is TGTGCCAGCGCGGCGGGGGTATATAGCAATCAGCCCCAGCATTTT.

The J gene is TRBJ2-5, the V gene TRBV7-9, with D unresolved. The DNA end lines up better with TRBJ2-7; the J call may be wrong. The CDR3 is made up of 12 amino acids. Germline V CDR1 and CDR2: SEHNR, FQNEAQ (reference sequence). CDR3 residues: CASSTRAYEQYF. The CDR3 coding sequence is TGTGCCAGCAGCACAAGGGCGTACGAGCAGTACTTC.

The chain recombines TRBV9 with TRBJ2-1; possible D gene TRBD2, 6 bases. CDR3 length: 17 amino acids. Trimming took 1 base from V and 3 from J, leaving 17 bases between them. Germline CDR1 and CDR2: SGDLS and YYNGEE. CDR3 bases: TGTGCCAGCAGCGTAAAGTTTGGGGACTCTGGCTACAATGAGCAGTTCTTC. Protein product: CASSVKFGDSGYNEQFF.

This clone has only one observation. The chain carries TRBV9 and TRBJ2-7; D gene uncertain. Germline values: CDR1 SGDLS, CDR2 YYNGEE. The CDR3 totals 15 residues. Trimming left V 0 bases short and J 4 bases short, with 14 bases between. DNA for the CDR3: TGTGCCAGCAGCGTAGACCCGGCAGTTACATACGAGCAGTACTTC. Its translation is CASSVDPAVTYEQYF.

V and J are TRBV28 and TRBJ1-5; D gene unclear. The CDR3 totals 14 residues. Trimming removed 3 bases from V and 2 bases from J, with 8 bases in between. CDR1 is MDHEN, CDR2 SYDVKM, per germline. The CDR3 is CASSFWRGNQPQHF. DNA for the CDR3: TGTGCCAGCAGTTTTTGGAGGGGCAATCAGCCCCAGCATTTT.

The CDR3 sequence: CASSPSDGYGYTF. The CDR3, as DNA: TGTGCCAGCAGCCCTTCGGATGGCTATGGCTACACCTTC. The V call is TRBV6-5, the J call TRBJ1-2, with no clear D. The CDR3 covers 13 residues. Germline V lookup: CDR1 MNHEY, CDR2 SVGAGI. V lost 6 bases to trimming and J lost 4 bases, with 12 bases between them.

V usage is TRBV27 and J usage is TRBJ1-2, with D perhaps matching TRBD1 (6 bases). Germline lookup yields CDR1 MNHEY and CDR2 SMNVEV (reference sequence). The CDR3 is made up of 13 amino acids. V was pared by 7 bases and J by 5 bases, with 14 bases between. The CDR3: CASKGGGLYGYTF. The CDR3 nucleotides are TGTGCCAGCAAAGGCGGGGGGCTGTATGGCTACACCTTC.

This chain joins TRBV2 and TRBJ2-3, with TRBD2 matching 7 bases. Germline CDR1 is SNHLY and CDR2 is FYNNEI. This CDR3 is 14 amino acids long. With 5 bases clipped from V and 2 bases from J, the junction kept 4 bases outside the gene matches. CDR3 nucleotides: TGTGCCAGCAGTAAGAGCGGGGACACAGATACGCAGTATTTT. This translates into CASSKSGDTDTQYF. Full variable domain (missing parts from reference TRBV2 and TRBJ2-3): EPEVTQTPSHQVTQMGQEVILRCVPISNHLYFYWYRQILGQKVEFLVSFYNNEISEKSEIFDDQFSVERPDGSNFTLKIRSTKLEDSAMYFCASSKSGDTDTQYFGPGTRLTVL.

The rearrangement joins TRBV18 to TRBJ1-6; no definite D call. This CDR3 region has 14 residues. V was pared by 2 bases and J by 7 bases, with 9 bases between. The germline V gene encodes CDR1 KGHSH and CDR2 LQKENI. The CDR3, as DNA: TGTGCCAGCTCACCATCACGGGAGAATTCACCCCTCCACTTT. Amino acid sequence: CASSPSRENSPLHF.

The genes are TRBV2 and TRBJ2-1; D unclear. Trimming shortened V by 4 bases and J by 5 bases, and 6 bases separated the two germline ends. The CDR3 consists of 12 residues. Germline CDR1 is SNHLY and CDR2 is FYNNEI. The CDR3 DNA reads TGTGCCAGCAGTGTCGACGACAATGAGCAGTTCTTC. Translating it yields CASSVDDNEQFF.

The chain combines TRBV18 with TRBJ2-7; a weak D match, TRBD2 (6 bases). Trimming pared 3 bases from V and 7 bases from J, leaving 13 bases between. In germline, CDR1 is KGHSH, CDR2 LQKENI. The CDR3 loop spans 13 amino acids. CDR3 sequence reads: CASSPGTRREQYF. CDR3 sequence (DNA): TGTGCCAGCTCACCCGGGACTCGCAGGGAGCAGTACTTC.

The chain is built from TRBV30 and TRBJ2-3, with a tentative D call TRBD2 (6 bases). The CDR3 has 14 amino acids. Germline values: CDR1 GTSNPN, CDR2 SVGIG (reference sequence). Trimming pared 3 bases from V and 6 bases from J, leaving 16 bases between. Here the CDR3 reads CAWSIRLAGDTQYF. The DNA of the CDR3 is TGTGCCTGGAGCATACGCTTGGCGGGGGATACGCAGTATTTT.

The V and J genes are TRBV2 and TRBJ2-1, with D maybe TRBD1 (6 bases). Germline V gene lookup returns CDR1 SNHLY and CDR2 FYNNEI. This CDR3 has 14 amino acids. Trimming cost V 11 bases and J 6 bases, with 20 bases left between them. CDR3 in amino acids: CAGTDRIGPNEQFF. CDR3 DNA sequence: TGTGCCGGAACGGACAGAATAGGCCCCAATGAGCAGTTCTTC.

This sequence joins TRBV4-1 and TRBJ1-5; weak D call: TRBD1 (5 bases). Trimming took off 4 bases at V and 5 bases at J, with 12 bases between the two ends. Germline V gene data show CDR1 as MGHRA and CDR2 as YSYEKL. This CDR3 region has 14 residues. This CDR3 reads CASSPIREDQPQHF. CDR3 nucleotide sequence: TGCGCCAGCAGCCCTATCAGGGAGGATCAGCCCCAGCATTTT.

The genes are TRBV2 and TRBJ2-1, with 8 positions matching TRBD1. CDR3 length: 13 residues. V gave up 10 bases and J gave up 2 bases; unmatched junction bases: 4. CDR1 and CDR2 from the germline V gene are SNHLY and FYNNEI. CDR3 protein: CATRQGTYNEQFF. The CDR3 DNA reads as TGTGCCACCCGACAGGGGACCTACAATGAGCAGTTCTTC.

J is TRBJ2-3 and V is TRBV14; D not resolved. The length of the CDR3 is 12 residues. With 4 bases removed from V and 2 bases from J, the gap between germline ends came to 4 bases. Germline CDR1 reads SGHDN; CDR2 reads FVKESK. DNA of the CDR3: TGTGCCAGCAGCCGGACCACAGATACGCAGTATTTT. Translating gives CASSRTTDTQYF.

This clone is a singleton in its sample. The chain links TRBV5-6 to TRBJ2-1, with 7 positions matching TRBD1. Germline V gene sequence: CDR1 SGHDT, CDR2 YYEEEE. The CDR3 spans 16 residues. V lost 1 base to trimming and J lost 6 bases; unmatched junction nucleotides: 10. The CDR3 region has the DNA TGTGCCAGCAGCTTGCCCGGGACAGTTGGCGGCAATGAGCAGTTCTTC. Its protein product is CASSLPGTVGGNEQFF.

The gene calls are TRBV7-8 and TRBJ2-7; 9 positions match TRBD1. V shed 8 bases, J shed 4 bases, and the junction held 12 bases outside the gene matches. This CDR3 region has 15 residues. Germline V CDR1 and CDR2: SGHVS, FQNEAQ. The CDR3 nucleotides read TGTGCCAGCCAACTGATGGGACAGGGTAGATACGAGCAGTACTTC. It specifies CASQLMGQGRYEQYF.

The chain joins TRBV6-1 to TRBJ1-1; the D gene is possibly TRBD1 (5 bases). There are 13 residues in the CDR3. V shed 5 bases and J shed 3 bases, with 10 bases lying between them. The germline V gene encodes CDR1 MNHNS and CDR2 SASEGT. CDR3 in amino acids: CASSPSRDTEAFF. CDR3 nucleotides: TGTGCCAGCAGTCCATCCAGGGACACTGAAGCTTTCTTT.

J is TRBJ2-3 and V is TRBV27; TRBD1 aligns across 8 bases. With V trimmed by 5 bases and J by 1 base, 5 bases remained unmatched. Germline V lookup: CDR1 MNHEY, CDR2 SMNVEV (reference sequence). The CDR3 totals 15 residues. DNA for the CDR3: TGTGCCAGCAGTGACAGGGGACTTGGCACAGATACGCAGTATTTT. This codes for CASSDRGLGTDTQYF.

The J gene is TRBJ2-5, the V gene TRBV5-6; the D gene is possibly TRBD1 (6 bases). The length of the CDR3 is 17 residues. Trimming pared 2 bases from V and 2 bases from J, leaving 19 bases between. From germline, CDR1 is SGHDT and CDR2 YYEEEE. CDR3 in DNA: TGTGCCAGCAGCTTAGAGCCAGGGGAGTATGGGCAAGAGACCCAGTACTTC. Its protein product is CASSLEPGEYGQETQYF.

The chain joins TRBV6-6 to TRBJ2-2, with 11 bases identical to TRBD2. J lost 7 bases, V lost 5 bases, and 9 bases had no gene match. The CDR3 loop spans 16 amino acids. CDR1 is MNHNY, CDR2 SVGAGI, per germline (reference sequence). The CDR3 DNA is TGTGCCAGCAGTCCCTCTAGCGGGAGGAGGGACGGGGAGCTGTTTTTT. The encoded protein is CASSPSSGRRDGELFF.

This sequence joins TRBV29-1 and TRBJ2-7; D is perhaps TRBD1 (6 bases). This CDR3 comprises 10 residues. Germline V lookup: CDR1 SQVTM, CDR2 ANQGSEA. Trimming left V 5 bases short and J 6 bases short, with 8 bases between. The CDR3 loop is CSVLRGEQYF. For the CDR3, the DNA is TGCAGCGTTCTCAGGGGCGAGCAGTACTTC.

V gene TRBV21-1 combines with J gene TRBJ2-3; the listed D gene, TRBD2, was not tested against the DNA. TRBV21-1 is noted as a pseudogene. This CDR3 contains 19 residues. The CDR3 DNA sequence: TGTGCCAGCAGCAAGGAGGGGTCAGGCGGGACCGCTAGCACAGATACGCAGTATTTT. Amino acids: CASSKEGSGGTASTDTQYF.

This rearrangement joins TRBV14 to TRBJ1-1; a possible D gene is TRBD1 (6 bases). V was shortened by 1 base and J by 7 bases, with 16 bases between the two germline ends. The CDR3 is 15 amino acids. Germline assignment: CDR1 SGHDN and CDR2 FVKESK. This CDR3 is CASSQGGRGLGEAFF. DNA for the CDR3: TGTGCCAGCAGCCAAGGAGGCAGGGGATTGGGTGAAGCTTTCTTT.